A single sample is the source of the 17 T cell receptor beta chains below, sequenced in a study of blood T cell repertoires in COVID-19. Repertoires were generated with immunoSEQ multiplex PCR, while TCRdb's copy carries only in-frame clones and drops some. The sample shows approximately 380,000 clones, approximately 90% of them seen only once. Sequenced input: PBMCs or T cells enriched from blood (not recorded which). All receptors come from a woman in her 40s who had been exposed to COVID-19.

For the CDR3, the DNA is TGTGCCTGGAGCTTGAATGAGGGTCAGCCCCAGCATTTT. Translated: CAWSLNEGQPQHF. This sequence joins TRBV30 and TRBJ1-5; no reliable D call. Germline V gene sequence: CDR1 GTSNPN, CDR2 SVGIG (reference sequence). Trimming removed 3 bases from V and 6 bases from J, with 12 bases in between. The CDR3 loop spans 13 amino acids. The whole variable domain, filled in from reference TRBV30 and TRBJ1-5, reads SQTIHQWPATLVQPVGSPLSLECTVEGTSNPNLYWYRQAAGRGLQLLFYSVGIGQISSEVPQNLSASRPQDRQFILSSKKLLLSDSGFYLCAWSLNEGQPQHFGDGTRLSIL.

The V call is TRBV23-1, the J call TRBJ1-4; TRBD1 matches 8 bases. TRBV23-1 is placed among ORFs of uncertain function. J lost 5 bases, V lost 0 bases, and 5 bases had no gene match. This CDR3 has 16 amino acids. The CDR3 here is CASSQSQGAQNEKLFF. The CDR3 DNA follows: TGCGCCAGCAGTCAATCGCAGGGGGCCCAAAATGAAAAACTGTTTTTT.

V is TRBV23-1 and J is TRBJ1-2; TRBD1 matches at 9 bases. TRBV23-1 is given ORF status, its function remaining uncertain. The junction had 12 bases not matched to a gene; V was cut back by 0 bases and J by 1 base. This CDR3 is built from 19 residues. The CDR3 DNA reads as TGCGCCAGCAGTCAATCGTGCGGGACAGGGTATGTAGATAACTATGGCTACACCTTC. Protein: CASSQSCGTGYVDNYGYTF.

V usage is TRBV6-5 and J usage is TRBJ1-2; the match to TRBD1 covers 8 bases. The V and J ends lost 4 bases and 8 bases, in that order; junction bases with no gene match: 9. Germline V gene sequence: CDR1 MNHEY, CDR2 SVGAGI. The CDR3 totals 14 residues. The CDR3 is CASSSLDRAAGYTF. As DNA, the CDR3 is TGTGCCAGCAGTTCTTTGGACAGGGCTGCCGGCTACACCTTC.

This clone was detected only once. This chain uses TRBV5-4 with TRBJ2-3, with 13 bases identical to TRBD2. The CDR3 is 17 residues long. Germline V gene sequence: CDR1 SGHNT, CDR2 YYREEE (reference sequence). After removal of 4 bases from V and 3 bases from J, the junction contained 8 bases not matched to a gene. The CDR3 sequence is CASSLNGLAGVTDTQYF. The CDR3 region has the DNA TGTGCCAGCAGCCTTAACGGACTAGCGGGAGTGACAGATACGCAGTATTTT.

The table lists this clone with a count of one. The chain combines TRBV7-2 with TRBJ1-5, with D possibly being TRBD1 (5 bases). The germline V gene has CDR1 SGHTA and CDR2 FQGNSA. Trimming removed 2 bases at V and 7 bases at J, with 15 bases between. The CDR3 has 15 amino acids. CDR3 nucleotide sequence: TGTGCCAGCAGCTTAACATCAGGGATAGAGCAGCCCCAGCATTTT. Encoded protein: CASSLTSGIEQPQHF. Filled out from reference TRBV7-2 and TRBJ1-5, the complete variable domain reads GAGVSQSPSNKVTEKGKDVELRCDPISGHTALYWYRQSLGQGLEFLIYFQGNSAPDKSGLPSDRFSAERTGGSVSTLTIQRTQQEDSAVYLCASSLTSGIEQPQHFGDGTRLSIL.

This clone came up a few times. This chain connects TRBV27 to TRBJ2-2, with unresolved D. The germline gives CDR1 MNHEY, CDR2 SMNVEV (reference sequence). V lost 5 bases and J 4 bases, leaving 14 bases between the germline ends. This CDR3 has 15 residues. CDR3 DNA: TGTGCCAGCAGTCCCTGGATATCGGGCACCGGGGAGCTGTTTTTT. Its translation: CASSPWISGTGELFF.

The genes are TRBV7-2 and TRBJ1-2, with TRBD1 identical over 10 bases. CDR1 and CDR2 from the germline V gene are SGHTA and FQGNSA. The CDR3 is 15 amino acids. With V trimmed by 5 bases and J by 7 bases, 10 bases remained unmatched. The DNA of the CDR3 is TGTGCCAGCAGCCCCGACAGGGGGCGCTTCTTTGGCTACACCTTC. This gives the protein CASSPDRGRFFGYTF.

The rearrangement uses TRBV6-6 and TRBJ1-1; D possibly corresponds to TRBD1 (6 bases). This CDR3 has 13 amino acids. Trimming pared 6 bases from V and 5 bases from J, leaving 13 bases between. Germline V gene lookup returns CDR1 MNHNY and CDR2 SVGAGI (reference sequence). CDR3 nucleotide sequence: TGTGCCAGCAGCCTCACAGGGAGAACTGAAGCTTTCTTT. Translating it yields CASSLTGRTEAFF.

The chain is built from TRBV3-1 (or the pseudogene TRBV3-2) and TRBJ2-7; TRBD1 agrees at 7 bases. Unmatched junction bases numbered 4, after V lost 6 bases and J lost 2 bases. Per the germline V gene, CDR1 is LGHDT and CDR2 is YNNKEL (reference sequence). The CDR3 spans 13 residues. The CDR3 loop is CASRPGTAYEQYF. Here the CDR3 DNA reads TGTGCCAGCAGGCCCGGGACAGCCTACGAGCAGTACTTC.

This chain joins TRBV7-8 and TRBJ1-1; a weak D match, TRBD1 (6 bases). V lost 3 bases to trimming and J lost 3 bases, with 11 bases between them. CDR1 is SGHVS, CDR2 FQNEAQ, per germline. The CDR3 length is 14 residues. For the CDR3, the DNA is TGTGCCAGCAGCTTCAGAGGGGGGGACACTGAAGCTTTCTTT. Amino acids: CASSFRGGDTEAFF.

The chain joins TRBV15 to TRBJ1-5; 12 nucleotides align to TRBD1. Germline values: CDR1 LNHNV, CDR2 YYDKDF (reference sequence). The CDR3 covers 16 residues. The V and J ends lost 5 bases and 2 bases, in that order; junction bases with no gene match: 4. The CDR3 loop reads CATSPGQGARNQPQHF. As DNA, the CDR3 is TGTGCCACCAGCCCGGGACAGGGGGCGCGCAATCAGCCCCAGCATTTT.

The CDR3 region is CASSLLAFQGGYTF. CDR3 nucleotides: TGTGCCAGCAGCCTCCTTGCATTCCAGGGTGGCTACACCTTC. V gene TRBV14 combines with J gene TRBJ1-2; possible D gene TRBD1, 5 bases. The CDR3 has 14 residues. Trimming took 4 bases from V and 7 from J, leaving 16 bases between them. CDR1 is SGHDN, CDR2 FVKESK, per germline.

The rearrangement links TRBV5-8 to TRBJ2-2, with D perhaps TRBD2 (6 bases). This CDR3 is 18 amino acids long. V lost 6 bases, J lost 2 bases, and 23 bases lay in between. Per the germline V gene, CDR1 is SGHTS and CDR2 is YDEGEE. The CDR3 coding sequence is TGTGCCAGCACACTACTACTTCGGGACTTTCGAAACACCGGGGAGCTGTTTTTT. This encodes CASTLLLRDFRNTGELFF. The full variable domain, rest sourced from reference TRBV5-8 and TRBJ2-2, is EAGVTQSPTHLIKTRGQQATLRCSPISGHTSVYWYQQALGLGLQFLLWYDEGEERNRGNFPPRFSGRQFPNYSSELNVNALELEDSALYLCASTLLLRDFRNTGELFFGEGSRLTVL.

The chain joins TRBV30 to TRBJ1-3; D possibly corresponds to TRBD1 (5 bases). The germline CDR1 and CDR2 sequences are GTSNPN and SVGIG (reference sequence). Trimming removed 3 bases at V and 4 bases at J, with 13 bases between. The CDR3 spans 14 residues. CDR3 in DNA: TGTGCCTGGAGAGCAGGGTCTTTAGGAAACACCATATATTTT. This encodes CAWRAGSLGNTIYF.

In this sample, this clone turned up once. The V call is TRBV27, the J call TRBJ2-3; 12 nucleotides agree with TRBD2. Germline CDR1 MNHEY, CDR2 SMNVEV (reference sequence). The trim removed 0 bases at V and 3 bases at J, leaving 7 bases unmatched. The CDR3 runs 18 residues. As DNA, the CDR3 is TGTGCCAGCAGTTTATCCTCCGGGACTAGCGGGCTTACAGATACGCAGTATTTT. This gives the protein CASSLSSGTSGLTDTQYF.

This clone was counted only a few times. The chain's CDR3 is CASRKTGTLGEQYF. CDR3 sequence (DNA): TGTGCCAGCAGAAAGACAGGGACATTGGGCGAGCAGTACTTC. The chain employs TRBV2 and TRBJ2-7; 7 nucleotides agree with TRBD1. Germline trimming cut 6 bases from V and 6 bases from J; bases unmatched to any gene: 11. Germline V gene sequence: CDR1 SNHLY, CDR2 FYNNEI. The CDR3 runs to 14 residues.